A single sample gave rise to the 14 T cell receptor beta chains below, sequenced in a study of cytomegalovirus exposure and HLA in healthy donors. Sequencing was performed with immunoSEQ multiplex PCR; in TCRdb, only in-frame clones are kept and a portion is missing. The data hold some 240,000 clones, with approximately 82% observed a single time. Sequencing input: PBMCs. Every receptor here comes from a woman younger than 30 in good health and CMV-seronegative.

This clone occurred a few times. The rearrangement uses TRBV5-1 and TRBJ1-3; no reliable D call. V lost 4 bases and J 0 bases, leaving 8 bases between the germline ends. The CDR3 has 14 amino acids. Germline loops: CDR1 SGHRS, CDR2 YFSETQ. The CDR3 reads CASSQFTSGNTIYF. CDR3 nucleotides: TGCGCCAGCAGCCAATTCACCTCTGGAAACACCATATATTTT.

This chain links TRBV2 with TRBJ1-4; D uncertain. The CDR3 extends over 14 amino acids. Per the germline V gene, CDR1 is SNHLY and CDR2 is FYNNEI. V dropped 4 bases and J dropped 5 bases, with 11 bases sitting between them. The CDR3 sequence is CASSGWRANEKLFF. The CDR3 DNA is TGTGCCAGCAGTGGTTGGCGGGCGAATGAAAAACTGTTTTTT.

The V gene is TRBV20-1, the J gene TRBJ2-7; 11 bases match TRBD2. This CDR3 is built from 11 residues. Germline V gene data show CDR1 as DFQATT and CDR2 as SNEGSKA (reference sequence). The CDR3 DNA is TGCAGTGCTAGCCTACAGGGACTAGCGGCCGTC. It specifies CSASLQGLAAV.

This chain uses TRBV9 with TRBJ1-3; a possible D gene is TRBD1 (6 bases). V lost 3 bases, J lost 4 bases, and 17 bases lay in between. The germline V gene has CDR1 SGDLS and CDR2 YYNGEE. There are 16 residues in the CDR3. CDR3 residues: CASSANVGGAGNTIYF. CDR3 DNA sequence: TGTGCCAGCAGCGCCAATGTGGGGGGCGCCGGAAACACCATATATTTT.

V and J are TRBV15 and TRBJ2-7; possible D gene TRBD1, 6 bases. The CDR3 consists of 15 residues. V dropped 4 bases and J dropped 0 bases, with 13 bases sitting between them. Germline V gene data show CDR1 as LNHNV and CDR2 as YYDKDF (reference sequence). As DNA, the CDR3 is TGTGCCACCAGCATCGGTAGGGGGATCTCCTACGAGCAGTACTTC. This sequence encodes CATSIGRGISYEQYF.

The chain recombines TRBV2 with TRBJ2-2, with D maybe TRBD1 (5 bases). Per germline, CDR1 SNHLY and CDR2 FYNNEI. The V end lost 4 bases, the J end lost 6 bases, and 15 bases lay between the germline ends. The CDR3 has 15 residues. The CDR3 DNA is TGTGCCAGCAGTGCTATTCAGGGCAGGGCCGGGGAGCTGTTTTTT. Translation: CASSAIQGRAGELFF.

CDR3 coding DNA: TGTGCCAGCAGCATGGGACGGACAATGAACACTGAAGCTTTCTTT. It is translated as CASSMGRTMNTEAFF. The chain employs TRBV7-9 and TRBJ1-1; TRBD1 is a possible D gene (5 bases). Trimming removed 5 bases from V and 0 bases from J, with 13 bases in between. Germline loops: CDR1 SEHNR, CDR2 FQNEAQ (reference sequence). The CDR3 totals 15 residues.

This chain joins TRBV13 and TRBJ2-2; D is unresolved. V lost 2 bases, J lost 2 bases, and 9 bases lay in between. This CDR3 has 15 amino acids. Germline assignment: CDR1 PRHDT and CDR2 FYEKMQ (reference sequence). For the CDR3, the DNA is TGTGCCAGCAGCTTACGTGCAGACAACACCGGGGAGCTGTTTTTT. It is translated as CASSLRADNTGELFF.

CDR3 DNA sequence: TGTGCCACCAGCGGCCGGGACAGCTTTAACTATGGCTACACCTTC. Translated, it gives CATSGRDSFNYGYTF. The rearrangement uses TRBV15 and TRBJ1-2, with 7 positions matching TRBD1. Per the germline V gene, CDR1 is LNHNV and CDR2 is YYDKDF (reference sequence). The CDR3 length is 15 residues. V shed 5 bases and J 1 base; nucleotides not matched to a gene: 7. The full variable domain, rest sourced from reference TRBV15 and TRBJ1-2, is DAMVIQNPRYQVTQFGKPVTLSCSQTLNHNVMYWYQQKSSQAPKLLFHYYDKDFNNEADTPDNFQSRRPNTSFCFLDIRSPGLGDTAMYLCATSGRDSFNYGYTFGSGTRLTVV.

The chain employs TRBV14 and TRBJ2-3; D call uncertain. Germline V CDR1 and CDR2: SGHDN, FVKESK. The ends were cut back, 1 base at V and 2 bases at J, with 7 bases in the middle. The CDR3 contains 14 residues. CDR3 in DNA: TGTGCCAGCAGCCAAGCGGGCTACACAGATACGCAGTATTTT. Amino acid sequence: CASSQAGYTDTQYF.

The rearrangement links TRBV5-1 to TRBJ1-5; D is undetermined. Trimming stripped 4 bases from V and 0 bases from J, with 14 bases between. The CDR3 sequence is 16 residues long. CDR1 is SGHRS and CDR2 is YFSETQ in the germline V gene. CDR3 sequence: CASSPGISYSNQPQHF. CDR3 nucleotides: TGCGCCAGCAGCCCGGGGATAAGTTATAGCAATCAGCCCCAGCATTTT.

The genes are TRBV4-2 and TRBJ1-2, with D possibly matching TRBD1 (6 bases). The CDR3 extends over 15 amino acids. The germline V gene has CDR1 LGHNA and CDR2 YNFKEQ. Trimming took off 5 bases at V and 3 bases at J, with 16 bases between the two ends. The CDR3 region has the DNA TGTGCCAGCAGCAGCGACCTGGGGGCGGACTATGGCTACACCTTC. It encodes CASSSDLGADYGYTF.

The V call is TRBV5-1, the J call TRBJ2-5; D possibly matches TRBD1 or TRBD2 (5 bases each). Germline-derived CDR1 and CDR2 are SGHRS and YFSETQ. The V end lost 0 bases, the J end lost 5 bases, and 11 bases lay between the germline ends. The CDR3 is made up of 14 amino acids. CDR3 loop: CASSLAIRDETQYF. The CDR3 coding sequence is TGCGCCAGCAGCTTGGCCATTAGGGACGAGACCCAGTACTTC.

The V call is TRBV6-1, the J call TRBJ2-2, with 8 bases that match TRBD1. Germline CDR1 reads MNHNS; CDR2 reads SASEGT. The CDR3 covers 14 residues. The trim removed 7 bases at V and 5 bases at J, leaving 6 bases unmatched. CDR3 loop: CASIRQGRTGELFF. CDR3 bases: TGTGCCAGCATCAGACAGGGGAGGACCGGGGAGCTGTTTTTT.